Below, 10 T cell receptor beta chains from the same sample are listed, as sequenced in a study of brain metastases from non-small cell lung cancer (dated by TCRdb to 2018 to 2020). Library creation used the immunoSEQ multiplex PCR assay. In its TCRdb copy, this immuneACCESS table keeps in-frame sequences only and misses some clones. Where compared with another copy, unresolved V genes explain less than half of these, and the others have no known cause. The sample records some 3,400 clones, 95% to 96% of which are singletons. The ten largest clonotypes hold roughly 2% of the sample. The sample taken for sequencing was tumor-adjacent normal tissue. These receptor sequences come from a donor over 35 with non-small cell lung cancer.

The chain is built from TRBV6-5 and TRBJ2-5; D is tentatively TRBD1 or TRBD2 (7 bases each). The CDR3 has 14 residues. CDR1 MNHEY and CDR2 SVGAGI come from the germline V gene. Trimming took 4 bases from V and 5 from J, leaving 14 bases between them. CDR3 DNA: TGTGCCAGCAGTTTACGACAGGGAGGGGAGACCCAGTACTTC. Translated: CASSLRQGGETQYF.

V is TRBV5-6 and J is TRBJ2-7; no firm D call. The germline V gene has CDR1 SGHDT and CDR2 YYEEEE. CDR3 size: 14 residues. The V gene lost 0 bases and the J gene lost 6 bases, with 13 bases spanning the gap. The CDR3 sequence is CASSLESQSSEQYF. In DNA form, the CDR3 reads TGTGCCAGCAGCTTGGAGTCCCAGTCAAGCGAGCAGTACTTC.

The chain links TRBV5-4 to TRBJ2-1; possible D gene TRBD2, 6 bases. V lost 5 bases, J lost 6 bases, and 21 bases lay in between. Per the germline V gene, CDR1 is SGHNT and CDR2 is YYREEE (reference sequence). The CDR3 extends over 16 amino acids. The CDR3 protein is CASSTDTGLTFNEQFF. The CDR3 coding sequence is TGTGCCAGCAGTACTGACACGGGACTCACCTTCAATGAGCAGTTCTTC.

The rearrangement links TRBV27 to TRBJ2-1; D not certain. Germline CDR1 MNHEY, CDR2 SMNVEV (reference sequence). The germline V and J ends were trimmed by 0 bases and 2 bases, with 11 bases remaining between them. The CDR3 runs to 16 residues. The CDR3 bases are TGTGCCAGCAGTTTATCCCGACTGGCTCCCTACAATGAGCAGTTCTTC. Protein sequence: CASSLSRLAPYNEQFF.

The chain is built from TRBV23-1 and TRBJ2-5, with 7 positions matching TRBD1. TRBV23-1 is identified as an open reading frame with a role that is uncertain. The CDR3 has 14 amino acids. The V and J ends lost 11 bases and 4 bases, in that order; junction bases with no gene match: 13. CDR3 nucleotides: TGCGCCCCCAGGGGGACCCAATGGGGAGAGACCCAGTACTTC. This codes for CAPRGTQWGETQYF.

This clone has a single count. The chain employs TRBV7-9 and TRBJ1-2, with 9 bases aligning to TRBD1. The CDR3 sequence is 15 residues long. Germline loops: CDR1 SEHNR, CDR2 FQNEAQ (reference sequence). With 5 bases clipped from V and 4 bases from J, the junction kept 8 bases outside the gene matches. The CDR3 DNA sequence: TGTGCCAGCAGCAGAGGGACAGGGTTTGGCTATGGCTACACCTTC. Translation gives CASSRGTGFGYGYTF. Full variable domain (rest looked up from reference TRBV7-9 and TRBJ1-2): DTGVSQNPRHKITKRGQNVTFRCDPISEHNRLYWYRQTLGQGPEFLTYFQNEAQLEKSRLLSDRFSAERPKGSFSTLEIQRTEQGDSAMYLCASSRGTGFGYGYTFGSGTRLTVV.

V and J are TRBV29-1 and TRBJ2-7; 14 bases line up with TRBD2. The CDR3 length is 13 residues. V dropped 8 bases and J dropped 5; count of bases not matched to a gene: 5. The germline V gene has CDR1 SQVTM and CDR2 ANQGSEA. CDR3 DNA: TGCAGCTGTGGGACTAGCGGGGGAGACGAGCAGTACTTC. Protein: CSCGTSGGDEQYF.

The chain is built from TRBV6-5 and TRBJ2-3; TRBD2 might be the D (5 bases). The germline gives CDR1 MNHEY, CDR2 SVGAGI. This CDR3 is built from 13 residues. V lost 7 bases, J lost 8 bases, and 16 bases lay in between. CDR3 bases: TGTGCCAGCACCCGGACTCAGCACGGTACGCAGTATTTT. The encoded protein is CASTRTQHGTQYF.

The V call is TRBV29-1, the J call TRBJ2-1; 8 bases fit TRBD2. This CDR3 is 15 amino acids long. CDR1 and CDR2 (germline): SQVTM, ANQGSEA. V dropped 8 bases and J dropped 0; count of bases not matched to a gene: 9. The CDR3 DNA reads as TGCAGCATAAGCGGGGGAGTGAGCTCCTACAATGAGCAGTTCTTC. It yields the protein CSISGGVSSYNEQFF.

The chain recombines TRBV2 with TRBJ1-2; unclear D gene. The CDR3 is made up of 13 amino acids. V was cut by 2 bases and J by 8 bases, with 12 bases left in between. In germline, CDR1 is SNHLY, CDR2 FYNNEI. The CDR3 DNA sequence: TGTGCCAGCAGTGAAAAACAAGGGAGCGGCTACACCTTC. Encoded protein: CASSEKQGSGYTF. Supplemented by reference TRBV2 and TRBJ1-2, the full variable domain reads EPEVTQTPSHQVTQMGQEVILRCVPISNHLYFYWYRQILGQKVEFLVSFYNNEISEKSEIFDDQFSVERPDGSNFTLKIRSTKLEDSAMYFCASSEKQGSGYTFGSGTRLTVV.